The 14 T cell receptor beta chains below come from one sample, sequenced in a study of breast tumors, draining lymph nodes, adjacent tissues. One entry per CDR3 protein results from TCRdb running MiXCR on the multiplex PCR reads. The table shows around 100,000 distinct CDR3 sequences, with about 20% occurring only once. Axillary draining lymph nodes of breast cancer patients supplied the node samples. The specimen was axillary lymph node tissue. These TCRs come from a female donor with breast cancer. Some clones in this sample may be carry-over from other donors' samples.

The sample holds many counts of this clonotype. The chain employs TRBV11-2 and TRBJ2-1; tentatively, D is TRBD1 (6 bases). V was cut by 2 bases and J by 4 bases, with 9 bases left in between. The germline gives CDR1 SGHAT, CDR2 FQNNGV. The CDR3 is 14 residues long. This CDR3 reads CASSLRQGYNEQFF. The CDR3 DNA follows: TGTGCCAGCAGCTTACGCCAGGGGTACAATGAGCAGTTCTTC.

To note about this clonotype: This clone may be a read error of a much larger clone one base away. The chain uses TRBV5-6 and TRBJ1-5; the D gene is possibly TRBD1 (6 bases). Trimming took off 3 bases at V and 2 bases at J, with 21 bases between the two ends. The germline CDR1 and CDR2 sequences are SGHDT and YYEEEE. CDR3 size: 18 residues. This CDR3 reads CASSSRWVGGYGNQPQHF. CDR3 coding DNA: TGTGCCAGCAGCTCTCGCTGGGTTGGGGGCTATGGCAATCAGCCCCAGCATTTT.

The V gene is TRBV20-1, the J gene TRBJ2-3; D is possibly TRBD2 (5 bases). Germline-derived CDR1 and CDR2 are DFQATT and SNEGSKA (reference sequence). V shed 6 bases and J shed 8 bases, with 15 bases lying between them. There are 12 residues in the CDR3. The CDR3 region is CSARATGGTQYF. As DNA, the CDR3 is TGCAGTGCGAGGGCCACCGGAGGTACGCAGTATTTT.

This clonotype was seen ten or more times. The genes are TRBV6-1 and TRBJ1-2; D gene unclear. Trimming stripped 1 base from V and 4 bases from J, with 10 bases between. The CDR3 extends over 14 amino acids. The germline V gene encodes CDR1 MNHNS and CDR2 SASEGT. Here the CDR3 reads CASSEGLPFYGYTF. For the CDR3, the DNA is TGTGCCAGCAGTGAAGGACTGCCCTTCTATGGCTACACCTTC.

This clonotype was counted many times. Here the CDR3 DNA reads TGCAGCGTTGATAGCGGGGCAGGGGAGACCCAGTACTTC. Translated: CSVDSGAGETQYF. This rearrangement joins TRBV29-1 to TRBJ2-5; TRBD2 aligns across 8 bases. CDR1 is SQVTM, CDR2 ANQGSEA, per germline. CDR3 size: 13 residues. The V gene end was trimmed by 3 bases and the J gene end by 5 bases; junction bases not matched to a gene: 5.

Comment on this clonotype: A read error may be the cause here, since a much bigger clone is one base away. The chain recombines TRBV19 with TRBJ2-3, with 10 bases that match TRBD2. Germline-derived CDR1 and CDR2 are LNHDA and SQIVND (reference sequence). The CDR3 is 18 residues long. As DNA, the CDR3 is TGTGCCAGTAGTATATCACGGCCAGCGGGAGGGAGCACAGATACGCGGTATTTT. This codes for CASSISRPAGGSTDTRYF.

The gene calls are TRBV12-3 or TRBV12-4 and TRBJ1-2, with D uncertain. With 5 bases removed from V and 3 bases from J, the gap between germline ends came to 16 bases. There are 15 residues in the CDR3. The CDR3 protein is CASSAGSVPDYGYTF. The CDR3 coding sequence is TGTGCCAGCAGTGCAGGTTCAGTCCCTGACTATGGCTACACCTTC.

This clonotype was seen ten or more times. The V and J genes are TRBV6-2 or TRBV6-3 and TRBJ2-3; weak D call: TRBD2 (5 bases). Per germline, CDR1 MNHEY and CDR2 SVGEGT. Trimming removed 6 bases at V and 4 bases at J, with 11 bases between. The CDR3 length is 13 residues. The CDR3 loop is CASRTSSADTQYF. CDR3 sequence (DNA): TGTGCCAGCAGAACCAGTAGCGCAGATACGCAGTATTTT.

This clonotype was found many times. V is TRBV13 and J is TRBJ2-7; D possibly matches TRBD1 or TRBD2 (5 bases each). This CDR3 has 14 residues. The V gene's germline CDR1 is PRHDT and CDR2 FYEKMQ (reference sequence). The V and J ends lost 3 bases and 1 base respectively, with 10 bases between them. CDR3 in amino acids: CASSFYGASYEQYF. The CDR3 DNA sequence: TGTGCCAGCAGCTTCTACGGGGCTTCCTACGAGCAGTACTTC.

The CDR3 loop reads CSARSDASYEQYF. Written as DNA, the CDR3 is TGCAGTGCTAGATCGGACGCTTCCTACGAGCAGTACTTC. The chain combines TRBV20-1 with TRBJ2-7; D unresolved. Trimming took 2 bases from V and 1 from J, leaving 9 bases between them. Germline assignment: CDR1 DFQATT and CDR2 SNEGSKA (reference sequence). The CDR3 is made up of 13 amino acids.

This clonotype was found many times. The rearrangement joins TRBV7-3 to TRBJ2-3; 8 nucleotides match TRBD2. Trimming took 5 bases from V and 2 from J; bases not matched to a gene: 9. CDR3 length: 16 residues. Germline lookup yields CDR1 SGHTA and CDR2 FQGTGA. CDR3 amino acids: CASSIGTRVSTDTQYF. The CDR3 DNA reads as TGTGCCAGCAGCATAGGGACTAGAGTGTCCACAGATACGCAGTATTTT.

This clonotype came up many times. This CDR3 reads CSATAIRPSYNEQFF. CDR3 nucleotide sequence: TGCAGTGCAACTGCTATTCGGCCTTCCTACAATGAGCAGTTCTTC. The chain carries TRBV20-1 and TRBJ2-1, with D unresolved. CDR3 length: 15 amino acids. The ends were cut back, 6 bases at V and 1 base at J, with 16 bases in the middle. CDR1 and CDR2 from the germline V gene are DFQATT and SNEGSKA (reference sequence).

Details on this clonotype: A much larger clone lies a single base off, so this may be a read error. This chain uses TRBV19 with TRBJ2-7; D is perhaps TRBD2 (5 bases). V shed 1 base and J shed 4 bases, with 14 bases lying between them. CDR1 and CDR2 (germline): LNHDA, SQIVND (reference sequence). CDR3 size: 15 residues. CDR3 in DNA: TGTGCCAGTAGTATAGCCAAGGCTAGCTCGTACGAGCAGTACTTC. This codes for CASSIAKASSYEQYF.

On this clonotype itself: A much larger clonotype is one base distant, so this may be a read error. The CDR3 carries no conserved terminal phenylalanine or tryptophan, so it likely arises from a read error. The CDR3 DNA is TGTGCCAGCAGCGTAGAGGTCTGGTACGAGCAGTACTCC. Amino acids: CASSVEVWYEQYS. The chain has TRBV9 and TRBJ2-7; D not certain. The CDR3 extends over 13 amino acids. Germline V lookup: CDR1 SGDLS, CDR2 YYNGEE. The V end was cut by 0 bases, the J end by 4 bases, with 8 bases between.